A single sample is the source of the 23 T cell receptor beta chains below, sequenced in a study of blood T cell repertoires in COVID-19. TCRdb keeps only in-frame clones here, not all; method: immunoSEQ multiplex PCR. This table holds fewer than 250,000 clones, 83% found once. Sequencing was carried out using peripheral blood. These receptors originate from a woman in her thirties or forties with active or convalescent COVID-19.

The V and J genes are TRBV7-2 and TRBJ2-7; 8 nucleotides line up with TRBD2. The ends lost 1 base at V and 3 bases at J; junction bases unmatched: 5. This CDR3 spans 15 amino acids. Germline CDR1 is SGHTA and CDR2 is FQGNSA. The CDR3 nucleotides read TGTGCCAGCAGCTTAGGACGGGGGGGCTTCTACGAGCAGTACTTC. Protein product: CASSLGRGGFYEQYF.

CDR3 sequence reads: CAIGGAEDTQYF. Written as DNA, the CDR3 is TGTGCCATCGGGGGGGCAGAAGATACGCAGTATTTT. The chain is built from TRBV10-3 and TRBJ2-3, with D possibly TRBD2 on 7 matching bases. V lost 8 bases and J 5 bases, leaving 11 bases between the germline ends. This CDR3 region has 12 residues. Germline-derived CDR1 and CDR2 are ENHRY and SYGVKD.

This chain uses TRBV3-1 (or the pseudogene TRBV3-2) with TRBJ1-5, with D possibly TRBD1 on 5 matching bases. The CDR3 extends over 14 amino acids. The V end lost 3 bases, the J end lost 4 bases, and 10 bases lay between the germline ends. Germline CDR1 is LGHDT and CDR2 is YNNKEL (reference sequence). The CDR3 bases are TGTGCCAGCAGCCAGAGAGACAGAAATCAGCCCCAGCATTTT. Translation gives CASSQRDRNQPQHF.

This chain links TRBV5-6 with TRBJ1-2; TRBD1 aligns across 8 bases. CDR3 length equals 15 residues. Per germline, CDR1 SGHDT and CDR2 YYEEEE. With V trimmed by 4 bases and J by 1 base, 6 bases remained unmatched. CDR3 protein: CASSPQGADNYGYTF. Here the CDR3 DNA reads TGTGCCAGCAGCCCTCAGGGGGCAGATAACTATGGCTACACCTTC.

V is TRBV14 and J is TRBJ1-1; D unclear. CDR1 and CDR2 from the germline V gene are SGHDN and FVKESK. The V gene lost 4 bases and the J gene lost 5 bases, with 11 bases spanning the gap. The CDR3 is 13 residues long. CDR3 DNA: TGTGCCAGCAGCCTTATACAGATTACTGAAGCTTTCTTT. This codes for CASSLIQITEAFF.

V usage is TRBV5-6 and J usage is TRBJ2-4, with D tentatively TRBD1 (5 bases). CDR1 is SGHDT, CDR2 YYEEEE, per germline. The ends were cut back, 0 bases at V and 7 bases at J, with 11 bases in the middle. The CDR3 is 14 residues long. The CDR3 spells CASSLGGARNIQYF. In DNA form, the CDR3 reads TGTGCCAGCAGCTTGGGGGGCGCGAGGAACATTCAGTACTTC.

The chain is built from TRBV7-2 and TRBJ1-3; no firm D call. The CDR3 has 13 amino acids. Deletions cut 4 bases from V and 7 bases from J, with 11 bases between. From germline, CDR1 is SGHTA and CDR2 FQGNSA. CDR3 sequence (DNA): TGTGCCAGCAGCTCAACCCCCGGGAACACCATATATTTT. This sequence encodes CASSSTPGNTIYF.

In DNA form, the CDR3 reads TGTGCCAGCAGTTACAGCACCCCAGGGGGGTACCAAGAGACCCAGTACTTC. Its protein is CASSYSTPGGYQETQYF. The V gene is TRBV6-2 or TRBV6-3, the J gene TRBJ2-5, with D possibly being TRBD1 (7 bases). Per the germline V gene, CDR1 is MNHEY and CDR2 is SVGEGT. This CDR3 spans 17 amino acids. The ends were cut back, 2 bases at V and 0 bases at J, with 16 bases in the middle.

This clone was found once. V gene TRBV5-4 combines with J gene TRBJ1-2, with D possibly being TRBD1 (6 bases). The V end lost 2 bases, the J end lost 8 bases, and 10 bases lay between the germline ends. This CDR3 comprises 12 residues. Germline CDR1 SGHNT, CDR2 YYREEE (reference sequence). CDR3 residues: CASSLRGGGYTF. The DNA of the CDR3 is TGTGCCAGCAGCTTAAGAGGGGGAGGCTACACCTTC.

The V call is TRBV3-1 (or the pseudogene TRBV3-2), the J call TRBJ2-4; 7 nucleotides agree with TRBD1. The junction had 12 bases not matched to a gene; V was cut back by 0 bases and J by 1 base. CDR3 size: 19 residues. Germline CDR1 LGHDT, CDR2 YNNKEL (reference sequence). CDR3 loop: CASSQERDLGQTAKNIQYF. For the CDR3, the DNA is TGTGCCAGCAGCCAAGAGAGGGACCTGGGACAGACGGCCAAAAACATTCAGTACTTC.

The rearrangement links TRBV6-2 or TRBV6-3 to TRBJ1-1; 7 nucleotides line up with TRBD1. V shed 8 bases, J shed 6 bases, and the junction held 9 bases outside the gene matches. CDR3 length: 13 amino acids. The V gene's germline CDR1 is MNHEY and CDR2 SVGEGT. For the CDR3, the DNA is TGTGCCAGCCGCCCGGCCGGGACAGCTGAAGCTTTCTTT. Translation gives CASRPAGTAEAFF.

This clone has more than one count but fewer than ten. The chain employs TRBV5-4 and TRBJ1-1; weak D call: TRBD1 (5 bases). Trimming removed 5 bases at V and 8 bases at J, with 28 bases between. This CDR3 spans 17 amino acids. The germline CDR1 and CDR2 sequences are SGHNT and YYREEE (reference sequence). The CDR3 nucleotides read TGTGCCAGCAGAGTGGGGTGGGGGGATACGGGACCCGACGAAGCTTTCTTT. It encodes CASRVGWGDTGPDEAFF.

This rearrangement joins TRBV7-3 to TRBJ2-3; D is unclear. There are 15 residues in the CDR3. Germline V CDR1 and CDR2: SGHTA, FQGTGA. Trimming shortened V by 3 bases and J by 4 bases, and 14 bases separated the two germline ends. CDR3 coding DNA: TGTGCCAGCAGCTTCCTAGACTCCGGTCCAGATACGCAGTATTTT. Residues: CASSFLDSGPDTQYF.

As for this clone: Since no conserved phenylalanine or tryptophan closes the CDR3, a read error is the likely cause. No DNA is shown, since the ends of the CDR3 on it are uncertain; the CDR3 is the one TCRdb lists. This chain connects TRBV6-2 or TRBV6-3 to TRBJ1-2; the D segment call TRBD1 is taken from the table without a DNA check. The CDR3 length is 12 residues, termini included. Per the germline V gene, CDR1 is MNHEY and CDR2 is SVGEGT. CDR3 sequence reads: CASSYSKGAAVV.

This clone was seen a few times. The rearrangement links TRBV18 to TRBJ1-3; the D is unclear. Germline V gene lookup returns CDR1 KGHSH and CDR2 LQKENI. The CDR3 contains 15 residues. Between the trimmed V and J ends, which lost 4 bases and 0 bases, there was a span of 10 bases. CDR3 nucleotide sequence: TGTGCCAGCTCACTAAGCGGCTACTCTGGAAACACCATATATTTT. Protein sequence: CASSLSGYSGNTIYF.

The V call is TRBV18, the J call TRBJ2-3; possibly TRBD1 for D (5 bases). Germline values: CDR1 KGHSH, CDR2 LQKENI. The CDR3 is 16 amino acids. The ends were cut back, 3 bases at V and 2 bases at J, with 15 bases in the middle. The CDR3 reads CASSPNWQGNTDTQYF. The CDR3 nucleotides read TGTGCCAGCTCACCGAATTGGCAGGGTAACACAGATACGCAGTATTTT.

The chain links TRBV7-9 to TRBJ1-3; tentatively, D is TRBD1 (5 bases). CDR3 length equals 17 residues. The V and J ends lost 1 base and 0 bases respectively, with 13 bases between them. Germline assignment: CDR1 SEHNR and CDR2 FQNEAQ (reference sequence). The chain's CDR3 is CASSLDRQRFSGNTIYF. CDR3 bases: TGTGCCAGCAGCTTAGACCGACAGCGTTTCTCTGGAAACACCATATATTTT.

The J gene is TRBJ1-2, the V gene TRBV29-1; TRBD1 matches at 7 bases. The CDR3 covers 12 residues. V gave up 7 bases and J gave up 3 bases; unmatched junction bases: 5. In germline, CDR1 is SQVTM, CDR2 ANQGSEA. The CDR3 DNA is TGCAGCGCCGACAGGGTGGACTATGGCTACACCTTC. The encoded protein is CSADRVDYGYTF.

In this sample, this clone turned up once. DNA for the CDR3: TGTGCCAGCGCCCCAGAGGTAGCGGTTTACGAGCAGTACTTC. Protein product: CASAPEVAVYEQYF. This chain connects TRBV5-8 to TRBJ2-7; D is possibly TRBD2 (6 bases). Trimming left V 7 bases short and J 4 bases short, with 18 bases between. Germline assignment: CDR1 SGHTS and CDR2 YDEGEE. The length of the CDR3 is 14 residues.

This clone was seen a single time. The rearrangement links TRBV5-1 to TRBJ2-3, with D hard to call. Between the trimmed V and J ends, which lost 1 base and 1 base, there was a span of 10 bases. CDR1 and CDR2 from the germline V gene are SGHRS and YFSETQ. The CDR3 totals 15 residues. Here the CDR3 reads CASSLTDEGTDTQYF. The DNA for the CDR3 is TGCGCCAGCAGCTTGACCGATGAGGGCACAGATACGCAGTATTTT.

This clone was detected only once. The J gene is TRBJ1-2, the V gene TRBV2; TRBD1 matches 7 bases. The CDR3 length is 12 residues. Germline V gene lookup returns CDR1 SNHLY and CDR2 FYNNEI. J was trimmed by 8 bases and V by 8 bases; bases with no gene match: 8. CDR3 protein: CASGHRGGGYTF. Here the CDR3 DNA reads TGTGCCAGCGGCCACAGGGGTGGGGGCTACACCTTC.

V and J are TRBV9 and TRBJ1-2; D may be TRBD1 (5 bases). CDR3 length: 12 residues. V lost 3 bases and J lost 8, with 11 bases in between. Germline lookup yields CDR1 SGDLS and CDR2 YYNGEE. This CDR3 reads CASSGDGGGYTF. The CDR3 DNA is TGTGCCAGCAGCGGGGACGGAGGGGGCTACACCTTC. The full variable domain, with the rest looked up from reference TRBV9 and TRBJ1-2, is DSGVTQTPKHLITATGQRVTLRCSPRSGDLSVYWYQQSLDQGLQFLIQYYNGEERAKGNILERFSAQQFPDLHSELNLSSLELGDSALYFCASSGDGGGYTFGSGTRLTVV.

The V and J genes are TRBV18 and TRBJ1-2, with 8 bases that match TRBD1. V lost 2 bases, J lost 4 bases, and 9 bases stayed unmatched. There are 16 residues in the CDR3. Germline V gene sequence: CDR1 KGHSH, CDR2 LQKENI. In DNA form, the CDR3 reads TGTGCCAGCTCACCAGGGCAGGACAGGGTCGGCTATGGCTACACCTTC. Its protein product is CASSPGQDRVGYGYTF.